These 14 T cell receptor beta chains were all obtained from the same sample, sequenced in a study of blood T cells in healthy people across ages. Primers used in a second PCR of about 7 to 12 cycles were a sample-barcoded 5' primer and a J-beta primer mix. TCRdb independently ran MiXCR on the 5' RACE reads; one entry per CDR3 protein. This sample has roughly 1.7 million distinct CDR3 sequences; about 35% occur once, and the top ten carry 11%. Sequencing used blood. The receptors come from a woman younger than 45 in good health.

With respect to this clonotype: This likely reflects a read error, since a far larger clone is one base away. The rearrangement uses TRBV2 and TRBJ2-7; D not resolved. The V gene lost 6 bases and the J gene lost 0 bases, with 6 bases spanning the gap. The germline gives CDR1 SNHLY, CDR2 FYNNEI. This CDR3 region has 12 residues. CDR3 protein: CASRFSSYEQYF. CDR3 DNA: TGTGCCAGCAGGTTTAGCTCCTACGAGCAGTACTTC.

This rearrangement joins TRBV5-6 to TRBJ2-3, with TRBD2 matching over 7 bases. Germline V gene lookup returns CDR1 SGHDT and CDR2 YYEEEE. Trimming removed 4 bases from V and 4 bases from J; junction bases left unmatched: 12. The CDR3 consists of 16 residues. The CDR3 DNA sequence: TGTGCCAGCAGCCACAGCGGGACTCCCCGCCCAGATACGCAGTATTTT. As protein: CASSHSGTPRPDTQYF.

The chain has TRBV2 and TRBJ2-5; possible D gene TRBD2, 6 bases. CDR3 length equals 15 residues. The germline gives CDR1 SNHLY, CDR2 FYNNEI. V was clipped by 7 bases and J by 4 bases, with 19 bases between them. CDR3 sequence (DNA): TGTGCCAGCACGGCGGGGATGGGGGTTTTAGAGACCCAGTACTTC. Translating it yields CASTAGMGVLETQYF.

This rearrangement joins TRBV5-5 to TRBJ2-6, with a tentative D call TRBD1 (6 bases). V gave up 2 bases and J gave up 0 bases, with 15 bases separating them. Germline-derived CDR1 and CDR2 are SGHKS and YYEKEE (reference sequence). The CDR3 loop spans 18 amino acids. Written as DNA, the CDR3 is TGTGCCAGCAGCTTTCGGGACACTCGAAGCTCTGGGGCCAACGTCCTGACTTTC. This translates into CASSFRDTRSSGANVLTF. The whole variable domain, remainder taken from reference TRBV5-5 and TRBJ2-6, is DAGVTQSPTHLIKTRGQQVTLRCSPISGHKSVSWYQQVLGQGPQFIFQYYEKEERGRGNFPDRFSARQFPNYSSELNVNALLLGDSALYLCASSFRDTRSSGANVLTFGAGSRLTVL.

This clonotype was detected only a few times. The gene calls are TRBV6-2 or TRBV6-3 and TRBJ2-7, with a possible D match to TRBD2 (5 bases). The CDR3 totals 13 residues. Trimming stripped 11 bases from V and 2 bases from J, with 16 bases between. Germline V lookup: CDR1 MNHEY, CDR2 SVGEGT. CDR3 nucleotides: TGTGCCGCCTCCGGACTTGATACCTACGAGCAGTACTTC. Protein: CAASGLDTYEQYF.

This clonotype was observed at least ten times. The rearrangement joins TRBV7-2 to TRBJ2-5, with TRBD1 as a possible D gene (5 bases). Between the trimmed V and J ends, which lost 8 bases and 2 bases, there was a span of 9 bases. This CDR3 has 12 amino acids. The germline V gene encodes CDR1 SGHTA and CDR2 FQGNSA. CDR3 sequence: CASLGVQETQYF. DNA of the CDR3: TGTGCCAGCCTAGGGGTTCAAGAGACCCAGTACTTC. Full variable domain (outside the CDR3, taken from reference TRBV7-2 and TRBJ2-5): GAGVSQSPSNKVTEKGKDVELRCDPISGHTALYWYRQSLGQGLEFLIYFQGNSAPDKSGLPSDRFSAERTGGSVSTLTIQRTQQEDSAVYLCASLGVQETQYFGPGTRLLVL.

Only a few counts were recorded for this clonotype. The chain combines TRBV6-6 with TRBJ2-5; 7 bases map to TRBD2. The germline V gene encodes CDR1 MNHNY and CDR2 SVGAGI (reference sequence). J lost 0 bases, V lost 5 bases, and 6 bases had no gene match. The CDR3 totals 15 residues. CDR3 sequence (DNA): TGTGCCAGCAGTCTACAGCGGGGAAACCAAGAGACCCAGTACTTC. Translating gives CASSLQRGNQETQYF.

The V and J genes are TRBV11-3 and TRBJ2-1, with 9 bases matching TRBD1. The CDR3 is made up of 17 amino acids. The germline V gene has CDR1 SGHNT and CDR2 YENEEA. With 6 bases clipped from V and 7 bases from J, the junction kept 16 bases outside the gene matches. The CDR3 region is CASSPGQGRGSGNEQFF. The CDR3 DNA is TGTGCCAGCAGTCCGGGACAGGGAAGAGGTAGTGGGAATGAGCAGTTCTTC.

The rearrangement links TRBV7-6 to TRBJ1-2; TRBD1 agrees at 7 bases. J was trimmed by 7 bases and V by 1 base; bases with no gene match: 15. CDR3 length: 17 residues. Germline V gives CDR1 SGHVS, CDR2 FNYEAQ. CDR3 region: CASSLDIFATGAGGYTF. CDR3 bases: TGTGCCAGCAGCTTAGATATTTTCGCAACAGGGGCGGGTGGCTACACCTTC.

There are a few counts of this clonotype. The chain employs TRBV11-2 and TRBJ1-4, with 9 bases fitting TRBD1. Trimming removed 5 bases from V and 7 bases from J; junction bases left unmatched: 14. The CDR3 is made up of 17 amino acids. The germline CDR1 and CDR2 sequences are SGHAT and FQNNGV. CDR3: CASSPSGTGRLGEKLFF. CDR3 DNA: TGTGCCAGCAGCCCATCGGGGACAGGGAGGTTGGGTGAAAAACTGTTTTTT.

This clonotype came up a few times. The rearrangement uses TRBV5-1 and TRBJ2-7; TRBD2 aligns across 10 bases. The length of the CDR3 is 17 residues. The V gene end was trimmed by 0 bases and the J gene end by 2 bases; junction bases not matched to a gene: 8. Looked up from germline, CDR1 is SGHRS and CDR2 is YFSETQ. In DNA form, the CDR3 reads TGCGCCAGCAGCTTGGCCAGTGCAAGCGGGGGGGCCTACGAGCAGTACTTC. Protein product: CASSLASASGGAYEQYF.

The chain joins TRBV29-1 to TRBJ2-7; tentatively, D is TRBD2 (5 bases). The length of the CDR3 is 14 residues. V was pared by 5 bases and J by 3 bases, with 17 bases between. The germline V gene encodes CDR1 SQVTM and CDR2 ANQGSEA. CDR3 region: CSVTRDSSVYEQYF. The CDR3 DNA reads as TGCAGCGTTACTCGGGATTCCTCCGTCTACGAGCAGTACTTC.

The chain joins TRBV6-1 to TRBJ2-7, with D maybe TRBD2 (6 bases). Germline CDR1 is MNHNS and CDR2 is SASEGT. This CDR3 comprises 13 residues. Trimming left V 7 bases short and J 1 base short, with 11 bases between. This chain's CDR3 is CASTGGSSYEQYF. CDR3 coding DNA: TGTGCCAGCACCGGGGGTAGTTCCTACGAGCAGTACTTC.

The chain combines TRBV12-3 or TRBV12-4 with TRBJ2-1; 11 bases are a match to TRBD2. The CDR3 extends over 14 amino acids. Trimming at V came to 5 bases and at J to 8 bases, leaving 5 bases not matched to a gene. The CDR3 nucleotides are TGTGCCAGCAGTCGACTAGCGGGAAGTGATGAGCAGTTCTTC. Encoded protein: CASSRLAGSDEQFF.